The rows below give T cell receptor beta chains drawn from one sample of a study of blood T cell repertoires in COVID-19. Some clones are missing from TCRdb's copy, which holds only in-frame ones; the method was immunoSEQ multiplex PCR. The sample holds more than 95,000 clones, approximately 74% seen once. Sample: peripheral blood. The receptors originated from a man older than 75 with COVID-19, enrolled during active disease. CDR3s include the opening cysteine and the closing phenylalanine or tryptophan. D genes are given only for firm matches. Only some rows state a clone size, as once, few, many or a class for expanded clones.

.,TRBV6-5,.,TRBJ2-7,CASRTVGPYEQYF,TGTGCCAGCAGAACCGTGGGCCCCTACGAGCAGTACTTC
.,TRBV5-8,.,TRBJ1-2,CASTETLHYGYTF,TGTGCCAGCACGGAGACGTTGCACTATGGCTACACCTTC
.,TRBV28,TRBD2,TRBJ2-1,CAIRKPGLAGDEQFF,TGTGCCATCCGAAAACCGGGACTAGCGGGTGATGAGCAGTTCTTC
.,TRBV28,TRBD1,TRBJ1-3,CASSFGTEWHTIYF,TGTGCCAGCAGTTTCGGGACAGAATGGCACACCATATATTTT
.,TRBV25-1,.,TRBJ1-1,CASSARGGISEAFF,TGTGCCAGCAGTGCCCGTGGGGGGATATCTGAAGCTTTCTTT
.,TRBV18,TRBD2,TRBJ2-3,CASSPSGKDTQYF,TGTGCCAGCTCACCTAGCGGGAAAGATACGCAGTATTTT
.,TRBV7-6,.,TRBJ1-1,CASSFRGVRTEAFF,TGTGCCAGCAGCTTCCGGGGGGTGAGGACTGAAGCTTTCTTT
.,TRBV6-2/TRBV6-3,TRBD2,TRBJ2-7,CASSPREGPVSYEQYF,TGTGCCAGCAGTCCCCGGGAGGGGCCTGTGTCCTACGAGCAGTACTTC
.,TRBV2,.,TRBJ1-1,CASRPWGVTEAFF,TGTGCCAGCAGGCCCTGGGGGGTGACTGAAGCTTTCTTT
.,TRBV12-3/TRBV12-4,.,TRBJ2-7,CASSFGGVEQYF,TGTGCCAGCAGTTTCGGGGGAGTCGAGCAGTACTTC
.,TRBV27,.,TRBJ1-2,CASRGHDNYGYTF,TGTGCCAGCAGGGGACACGATAACTATGGCTACACCTTC
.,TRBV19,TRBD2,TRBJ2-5,CASSTSGRAQKETQYF,TGTGCCAGTAGTACTAGCGGGAGGGCCCAAAAAGAGACCCAGTACTTC
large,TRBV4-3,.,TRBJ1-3,CASSRGGSGNTIYF,TGCGCCAGCAGCCGGGGCGGCTCTGGAAACACCATATATTTT
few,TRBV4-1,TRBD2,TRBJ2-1,CASSQAGGEQFF,TGCGCCAGCAGCCAAGCGGGAGGAGAGCAGTTCTTC
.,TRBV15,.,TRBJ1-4,CATSRERSGSEEKLFF,TGTGCCACCAGCAGAGAACGATCAGGGTCGGAGGAAAAACTGTTTTTT
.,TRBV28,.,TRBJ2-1,CASTGQNYNEQFF,TGTGCCAGCACAGGACAGAACTACAATGAGCAGTTCTTC
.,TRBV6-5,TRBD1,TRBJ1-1,CASSYSTGVSTEAFF,TGTGCCAGCAGTTACTCAACAGGGGTAAGCACTGAAGCTTTCTTT
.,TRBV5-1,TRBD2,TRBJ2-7,CASSLEGLAYEQYF,TGCGCCAGCAGCTTGGAGGGACTAGCCTACGAGCAGTACTTC
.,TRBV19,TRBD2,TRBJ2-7,CASSTRGSGRADHEQYF,TGTGCCAGTAGCACAAGGGGTAGCGGGAGGGCCGACCACGAGCAGTACTTC
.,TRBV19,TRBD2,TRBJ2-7,CASSTGTSGVYSYEQYF,TGTGCCAGTAGTACCGGGACTAGCGGGGTTTACTCCTACGAGCAGTACTTC
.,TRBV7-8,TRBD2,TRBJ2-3,CASSLTFAGGPADTQYF,TGTGCCAGCAGCTTAACTTTCGCGGGAGGGCCGGCAGATACGCAGTATTTT
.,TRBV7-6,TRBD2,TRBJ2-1,CASSLRTSGRNEQFF,TGTGCTAGCAGCTTAAGGACTAGCGGGAGGAATGAGCAGTTCTTC
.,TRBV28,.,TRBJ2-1,CASSLGGQSSEQFF,TGTGCCAGCAGTTTAGGGGGACAATCGAGTGAGCAGTTCTTC
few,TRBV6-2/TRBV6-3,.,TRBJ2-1,CASSLLGYNEQFF,TGTGCCAGCAGCCTTCTAGGCTACAATGAGCAGTTCTTC
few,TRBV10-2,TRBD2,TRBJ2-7,CASSDSGTSYEQYF,TGCGCCAGCAGCGATAGCGGGACCTCCTACGAGCAGTACTTC
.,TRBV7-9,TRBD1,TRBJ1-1,CASSFTGVLEAFF,TGTGCCAGCAGCTTCACAGGGGTTCTTGAAGCTTTCTTT
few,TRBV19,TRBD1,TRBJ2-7,CASTIAGTGSYEQYF,TGTGCCAGTACCATCGCGGGGACAGGGTCCTACGAGCAGTACTTC
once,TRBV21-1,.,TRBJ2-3,CASSQDRKTLTDTQYF,TGTGCCAGCAGCCAGGACAGAAAAACTCTCACAGATACGCAGTATTTT
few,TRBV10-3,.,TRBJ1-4,CAISEGGGGEKLFF,TGTGCCATCAGTGAAGGTGGGGGGGGAGAAAAACTGTTTTTT
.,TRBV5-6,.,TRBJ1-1,CASTLREAVNTEAFF,TGTGCCAGCACCCTTCGGGAAGCTGTGAACACTGAAGCTTTCTTT
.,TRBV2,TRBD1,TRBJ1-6,CASNRGGRTRGPLHF,TGTGCCAGCAACAGGGGCGGACGGACCAGGGGACCCCTCCACTTT
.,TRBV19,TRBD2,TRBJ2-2,CASSSPGLAGKNTGELFF,TGTGCCAGTAGTTCCCCGGGACTAGCGGGAAAGAACACCGGGGAGCTGTTTTTT
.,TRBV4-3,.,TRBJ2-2,CASSQDSNTGELFF,TGCGCCAGCAGCCAAGACAGTAACACCGGGGAGCTGTTTTTT
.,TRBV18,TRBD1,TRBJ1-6,CASSTQGTGNWNSPLHF,TGTGCCAGCTCAACTCAAGGGACAGGAAATTGGAATTCACCCCTCCACTTT
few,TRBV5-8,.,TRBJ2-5,CASRNVGAETQYF,TGTGCCAGCAGGAACGTAGGGGCAGAGACCCAGTACTTC
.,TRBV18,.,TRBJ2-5,CASSPGIQETQYF,TGTGCCAGCTCACCCGGTATCCAAGAGACCCAGTACTTC
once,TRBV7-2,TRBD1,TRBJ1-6,CASSRDRADNSPLHF,TGTGCCAGCAGCCGGGACAGGGCAGATAATTCACCCCTCCACTTT
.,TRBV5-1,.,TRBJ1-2,CASSLPGDGYTF,TGCGCCAGCAGCTTGCCAGGGGATGGCTACACCTTC
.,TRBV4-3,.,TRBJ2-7,CASSQVRDSYEQYF,TGCGCCAGCAGCCAAGTACGGGACTCCTACGAGCAGTACTTC
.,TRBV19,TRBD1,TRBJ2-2,CASSTRDSWVLFF,TGTGCCAGTAGTACCAGGGACAGTTGGGTGCTGTTTTTT
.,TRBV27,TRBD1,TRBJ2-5,CASSLGDRGLTQYF,TGTGCCAGCAGTTTAGGGGACAGGGGGCTGACCCAGTACTTC
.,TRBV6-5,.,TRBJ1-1,CASRGRGMNTEAFF,TGTGCCAGCAGGGGGAGGGGGATGAACACTGAAGCTTTCTTT
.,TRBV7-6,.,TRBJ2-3,CASSLEAGTDTQYF,TGTGCCAGCAGCTTAGAAGCCGGCACAGATACGCAGTATTTT
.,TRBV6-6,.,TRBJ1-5,CASSYQGWNQPQHF,TGTGCCAGCAGTTACCAGGGGTGGAATCAGCCCCAGCATTTT
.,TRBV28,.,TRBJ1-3,CASSQQGNTIYF,TGTGCCAGCAGCCAACAAGGAAACACCATATATTTT
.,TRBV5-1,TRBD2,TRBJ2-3,CASSLELAGGGDTQYF,TGCGCCAGCAGCTTGGAATTAGCGGGAGGGGGAGATACGCAGTATTTT
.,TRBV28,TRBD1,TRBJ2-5,CASSLSDRGTQYF,TGTGCCAGCAGTTTATCTGACAGGGGCACCCAGTACTTC
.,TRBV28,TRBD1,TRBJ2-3,CASIGQGSTDTQYF,TGTGCCAGCATCGGACAGGGAAGCACAGATACGCAGTATTTT
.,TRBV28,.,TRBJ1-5,CASSSGLLGNQPQHF,TGTGCCAGCAGCTCGGGACTACTGGGCAATCAGCCCCAGCATTTT
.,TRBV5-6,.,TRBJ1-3,CASSPPGLRNTIYF,TGTGCCAGCAGCCCCCCGGGACTTAGAAACACCATATATTTT
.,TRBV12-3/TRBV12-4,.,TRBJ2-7,CASSSYDEQYF,TGTGCCAGCAGTTCCTATGACGAGCAGTACTTC
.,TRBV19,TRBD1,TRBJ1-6,CASHHGGTGASPLHF,TGTGCCAGTCATCATGGGGGGACAGGGGCTTCACCCCTCCACTTT
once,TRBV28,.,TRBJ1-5,CASSLTQNQPQHF,TGTGCCAGCAGTTTGACTCAGAATCAGCCCCAGCATTTT
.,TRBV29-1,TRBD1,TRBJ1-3,CSVRQGGENTIYF,TGCAGCGTACGACAGGGAGGCGAAAACACCATATATTTT
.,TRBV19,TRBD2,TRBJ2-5,CASSGRTQETQYF,TGTGCCAGTAGCGGGAGGACCCAAGAGACCCAGTACTTC
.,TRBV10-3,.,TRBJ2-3,CAISLGSRTDTQYF,TGTGCCATCAGTCTCGGGAGTAGGACAGATACGCAGTATTTT
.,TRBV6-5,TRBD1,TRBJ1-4,CASTGTGNEKLFF,TGTGCCAGCACCGGGACAGGAAATGAAAAACTGTTTTTT
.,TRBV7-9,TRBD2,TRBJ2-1,CASSSTSGKANEQFF,TGTGCCAGCAGCTCGACTAGCGGGAAAGCTAATGAGCAGTTCTTC
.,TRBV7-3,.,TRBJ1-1,CASSLTKNTEAFF,TGTGCCAGCAGCTTAACCAAGAACACTGAAGCTTTCTTT
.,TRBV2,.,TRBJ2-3,CARGKNRQSGTQYF,TGTGCCAGAGGAAAAAATAGACAGTCGGGTACGCAGTATTTT